This T cell receptor beta chain comes out of a study of shared clonotypes between healthy human individuals. Study details: Three plates were used per donor for CD4 naive, three for CD4 memory, two for CD8 naive and one for CD8 memory.

The naive CD8 population came from CD45RO-negative cells selected for CCR7, without terminally differentiated effector memory CD45RA+ cells. Trimming removed 4 bases from V and 1 base from J, with 11 bases in between. The length of the CDR3 is 14 residues. The V gene's germline CDR1 is GTSNPN and CDR2 SVGIG (reference sequence). Each subset's genomic DNA was split evenly across several immunoSEQ plates. TCRdb's table, derived via immunoSEQ multiplex PCR, lists solely in-frame clones and lacks some. The table lists just over 2,000,000 clones, less than 95% of them singletons. Study-wide findings and caveats: Donor scarcity curtailed the genetic and exposure-history diversity represented herein. Non-shared clonotypes displayed generation probabilities falling below those of clonotypes present in all four donors.

This clone was detected only once. Its specificity is not known. The clonotype was recovered from a man younger than 30 in good health. The material sequenced was naive CD8+ T cells sorted from blood. V is TRBV30 and J is TRBJ1-3; weak D call: TRBD1 (5 bases). Here the CDR3 DNA reads TGTGCCTGGAATCCGACAGAATCTGGAAACACCATATATTTT. This codes for CAWNPTESGNTIYF.